Following are 5 T cell receptor beta chains from one sample sequenced in a study of response to subunit inactivated influenza vaccine. TCRdb passed the RT-PCR reads through MiXCR, listing each CDR3 protein once. The data hold about half a million distinct CDR3 sequences, with about a tenth observed a single time. The sequencing here drew on PBMCs from blood, taken roughly 48 days after vaccination. The origin of the receptors is a man in his forties or fifties who received an inactivated influenza vaccine.

There are a few counts of this clonotype. The chain is built from TRBV7-3 and TRBJ2-1, with TRBD1 identical over 10 bases. Trimming at V came to 5 bases and at J to 0 bases, leaving 13 bases not matched to a gene. The CDR3 contains 19 residues. Germline lookup yields CDR1 SGHTA and CDR2 FQGTGA. CDR3 amino acids: CASSPPPGQGPSSYNEQFF. The CDR3 coding sequence is TGTGCCAGCAGCCCGCCCCCGGGACAGGGGCCCAGCTCCTACAATGAGCAGTTCTTC.

V gene TRBV20-1 combines with J gene TRBJ2-7; possibly TRBD1 or TRBD2 for D (5 bases each). The CDR3 totals 14 residues. V was clipped by 3 bases and J by 3 bases, with 15 bases between them. CDR1 and CDR2 (germline): DFQATT, SNEGSKA (reference sequence). This CDR3 reads CSASRDPPHYEQYF. The CDR3 DNA is TGCAGTGCTAGCCGGGACCCGCCCCACTACGAGCAGTACTTC.

This clonotype was detected a few times. Here the CDR3 reads CASSYSELALPYNEQFF. In nucleotides, the CDR3 is TGTGCCAGCAGTTACTCTGAACTAGCGTTACCCTACAATGAGCAGTTCTTC. The gene calls are TRBV6-2 or TRBV6-3 and TRBJ2-1; 7 nucleotides match TRBD2. There are 17 residues in the CDR3. V lost 0 bases to trimming and J lost 2 bases; unmatched junction nucleotides: 7. Germline V gene sequence: CDR1 MNHEY, CDR2 SVGEGT.

At least ten counts were recorded for this clonotype. CDR3 nucleotide sequence: TGTGCCAGCAGAGACAGGGTTTACGAGCAGTACTTC. This gives the protein CASRDRVYEQYF. The genes are TRBV28 and TRBJ2-7; 7 bases match TRBD1. This CDR3 is 12 amino acids long. Germline V gives CDR1 MDHEN, CDR2 SYDVKM. The ends lost 6 bases at V and 4 bases at J; junction bases unmatched: 3.

The CDR3 is CASSFRRSKETQTQYF. In DNA, the CDR3 is TGTGCCAGCAGTTTTCGTCGGTCGAAAGAAACGCAGACCCAGTACTTC. The V call is TRBV12-3 or TRBV12-4, the J call TRBJ2-5; D unclear. V dropped 3 bases and J dropped 6 bases, with 20 bases sitting between them. The CDR3 consists of 16 residues.